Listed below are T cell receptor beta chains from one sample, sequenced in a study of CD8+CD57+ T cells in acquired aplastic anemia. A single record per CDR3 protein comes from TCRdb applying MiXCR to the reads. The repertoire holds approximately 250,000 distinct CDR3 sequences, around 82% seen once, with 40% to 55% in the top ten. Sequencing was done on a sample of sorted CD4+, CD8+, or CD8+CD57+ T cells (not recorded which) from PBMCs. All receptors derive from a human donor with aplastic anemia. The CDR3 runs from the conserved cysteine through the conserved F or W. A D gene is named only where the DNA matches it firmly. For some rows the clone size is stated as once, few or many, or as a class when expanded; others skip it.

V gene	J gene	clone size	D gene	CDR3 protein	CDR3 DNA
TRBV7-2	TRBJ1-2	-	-	CASSLPAGCCNYGYTF	TGTGCCAGCAGCTTACCGGCGGGGTGCTGTAACTATGGCTACACCTTC
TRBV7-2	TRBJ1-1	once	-	CASSLGVVEGAFF	TGTGCCAGCAGCTTAGGGGTCGTTGAGGGGGCTTTCTTT
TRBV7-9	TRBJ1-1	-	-	CASSWAGNGNSEGFF	TGTGCCAGCAGCTGGGCGGGGAATGGGAACTCTGAAGGTTTCTTT
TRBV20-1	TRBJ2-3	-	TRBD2	CSAREAGVRTDTQYF	TGCAGTGCTAGGGAAGCGGGAGTCAGGACAGATACGCAGTATTTT
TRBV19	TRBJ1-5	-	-	CASSTLRDQPQHF	TGTGCCAGTAGTACCCTTCGCGATCAGCCCCAGCATTTT
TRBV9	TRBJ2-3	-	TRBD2	CASSFAGGHVTQYF	TGTGCCAGCAGCTTCGCGGGAGGTCACGTTACGCAGTATTTT
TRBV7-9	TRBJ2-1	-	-	CASSFHSGGGSDSQFF	TGTGCCAGCAGCTTTCATAGCGGAGGGGGGAGTGATTCGCAGTTCTTC
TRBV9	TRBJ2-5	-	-	CASGAAGNIQESQYF	TGTGCCAGCGGAGCAGCTGGGAACATTCAGGAGTCCCAGTACTTC
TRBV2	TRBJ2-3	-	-	CASSPAWGTDTQYF	TGTGCCAGCAGTCCCGCGTGGGGCACAGATACGCAGTATTTT
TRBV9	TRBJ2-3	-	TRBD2	CASSLDRLASTDNF	TGTGCCAGCAGCCTCGACAGACTAGCTAGCACAGATAATTTT
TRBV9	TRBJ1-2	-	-	CASSQGGESTYTF	TGTGCCAGCAGCCAAGGGGGTGAAAGCACATATACGTTC
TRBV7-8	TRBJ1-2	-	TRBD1	CASSFHPDGTGNYGYTF	TGTGCCAGCAGCTTTCATCCAGACGGGACAGGGAACTATGGCTACACCTTC
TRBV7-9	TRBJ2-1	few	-	CASSDAGIHEQLF	TGTGCCAGCAGTGATGCGGGGATTCATGAGCAGTTGTTT
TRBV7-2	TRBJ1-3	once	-	CASSLVLSGNTIYF	TGCGCCAGCAGCTTGGTACTGTCTGGAAACACCATATATTTT
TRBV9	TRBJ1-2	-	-	CASSARGNTEAFYTF	TGTGCCAGCAGCGCTAGGGGGAACACAGAAGCTTTCTACACCTTC
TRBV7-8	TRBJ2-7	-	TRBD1	CASSFHPAGTGIHEQYF	TGTGCCAGCAGCTTTCATCCAGCCGGGACAGGGATCCACGAGCAGTACTTC
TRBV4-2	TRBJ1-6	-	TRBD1	CASSQAWATGVGNSPLHF	TGTGCCAGCAGCCAAGCTTGGGCGACAGGGGTGGGTAATTCACCCCTCCACTTT
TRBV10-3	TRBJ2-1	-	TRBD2	CAISESTSGRNYNEQFF	TGTGCCATCAGTGAGTCGACTAGCGGGAGAAACTACAATGAGCAGTTCTTC
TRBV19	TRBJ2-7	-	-	CASSKVQGNYEQQF	TGTGCCAGCAGTAAAGTGCAGGGTAACTACGAGCAGCAGTTC
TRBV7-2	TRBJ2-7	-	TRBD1	CATSNGQVAQETYF	TGTGCCACCAGCAATGGACAGGTGGCTCAAGAGACCTACTTC
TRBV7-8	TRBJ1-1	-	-	CASSLAGGHGKQYAFF	TGTGCCAGCAGCTTGGCGGGAGGACACGGTAAGCAGTATGCTTTCTTT
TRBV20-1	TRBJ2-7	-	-	CSASQGEINSYEQYF	TGCAGTGCTTCACAGGGTGAGATCAACTCCTACGAGCAGTACTTC
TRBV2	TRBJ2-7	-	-	CASSYVQGNHQQYF	TGTGCCAGCAGTTACGTGCAGGGTAACCACCAGCAGTATTTC
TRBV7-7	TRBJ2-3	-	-	CASLGGSAETQYF	TGTGCCAGCCTGGGCGGATCGGCAGAGACCCAGTATTTT
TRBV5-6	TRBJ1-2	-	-	CASSLGDAGGYTF	TGTGCCAGCAGCTTGGGGGATGCAGGTGGCTACACCTTC
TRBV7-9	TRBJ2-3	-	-	CASSFARGADTDDF	-
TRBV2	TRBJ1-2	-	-	CASMSEASFGYTF	TGTGCCAGCATGTCGGAGGCATCTTTTGGCTACACCTTC
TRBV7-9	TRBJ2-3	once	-	CATSSQRLRGTEDF	TGTGCCACCAGCTCTCAGAGATTGAGGGGTACGGAGGATTTT
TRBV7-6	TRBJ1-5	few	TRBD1	CASSLGDRQPQHF	TGTGCCAGCAGCTTAGGGGACAGACAGCCCCAGCATTTT
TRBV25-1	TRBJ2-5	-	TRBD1	CASSGDRGWIETQYF	TGTGCCAGCAGTGGAGACAGGGGGTGGATAGAGACCCAGTACTTC
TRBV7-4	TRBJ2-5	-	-	CANEVAADGTTLYF	TGTGCCAACGAGGTAGCGGCGGACGGGACAACCCTTTACTTC
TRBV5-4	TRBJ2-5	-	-	CASSLEAGRKTQYF	TGTGCCAGCAGCTTGGAGGCGGGGAGAAAGACCCAGTACTTC
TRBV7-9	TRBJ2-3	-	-	CASGDGVTEAQFF	TGTGCCAGCGGAGACGGGGTCACCGAGGCGCAGTTTTTT
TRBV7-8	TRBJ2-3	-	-	CASSLARRATKYF	TGTGCCAGCAGCTTAGCCCGAAGAGCTACTAAGTATTTT
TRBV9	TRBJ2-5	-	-	CASSVGSDTHHFF	TGTGCCAGCAGCGTAGGGTCAGATACGCACCATTTTTTC
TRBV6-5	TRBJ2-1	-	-	CASRRTRGTYNEQFF	TGTGCCAGCAGGCGGACAAGGGGAACCTACAATGAGCAGTTCTTC
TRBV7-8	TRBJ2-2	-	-	CASSSPDTQYFGPLFF	-
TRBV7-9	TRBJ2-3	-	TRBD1	CASSSTGGGTGELF	TGCGCCAGCAGCTCTACAGGGGGCGGGACCGGGGAGCTGTTT
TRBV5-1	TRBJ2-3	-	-	CASSFTRQDYTQYF	TGCGCCAGCAGCTTTACACGACAGGATTATACGCAGTATTTT
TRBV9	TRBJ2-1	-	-	CASSDGSVTQYFF	TGTGCCAGCAGCGATGGGTCAGTTACGCAGTATTTTTTC
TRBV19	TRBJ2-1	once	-	CASSVDRNAYNEQFF	TGTGCCAGCAGTGTAGATCGCAACGCCTACAATGAGCAGTTCTTC
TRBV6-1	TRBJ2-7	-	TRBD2	CASSPSGGFSYEQYF	TGTGCCAGCAGCCCCAGCGGGGGCTTCTCCTACGAGCAGTACTTC
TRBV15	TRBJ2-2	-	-	CATSRDRGPEALFF	TGTGCCACCAGCAGAGATAGGGGTCCCGAGGCGCTGTTTTTT
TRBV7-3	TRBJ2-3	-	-	CASGEGQGMSGYF	TGTGCCAGCGGGGAGGGGCAGGGGATGTCGGGGTATTTT
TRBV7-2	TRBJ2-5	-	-	CASSLAQGNKEHQYF	TGTGCCAGCAGCCTTGCACAAGGCAACAAAGAGCACCAGTACTTC
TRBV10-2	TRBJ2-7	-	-	CASSESGIEYF	TGCGCCAGCAGTGAGTCTGGGATTGAGTACTTC
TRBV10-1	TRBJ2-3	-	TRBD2	CASSEAPAGATDTQYF	TGCGCCAGCAGTGAGGCCCCAGCGGGAGCGACAGATACGCAGTATTTT
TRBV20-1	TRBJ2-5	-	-	CSARGWREQETQYF	TGCAGTGCTAGAGGGTGGCGGGAACAAGAGACCCAGTACTTC
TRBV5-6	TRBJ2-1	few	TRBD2	CASSLGEGGNGQDEQFF	TGTGCCAGCAGCTTGGGGGAGGGCGGAAACGGTCAGGATGAGCAGTTCTTC
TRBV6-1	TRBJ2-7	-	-	CASKYSTRREQYF	TGTGCCAGCAAGTACTCGACACGACGCGAGCAGTACTTC
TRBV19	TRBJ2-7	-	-	CASSIGTENYNEQYF	TGTGCCAGTAGTATCGGTACAGAGAACTACAATGAGCAGTACTTC
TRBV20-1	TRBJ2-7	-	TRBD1	CSARVRTGNYEQYF	TGCAGTGCTAGAGTAAGGACAGGGAATTACGAGCAGTACTTC
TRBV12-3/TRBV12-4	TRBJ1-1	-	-	CAGTDDRPNTEAFF	TGTGCCGGCACCGACGACAGACCGAACACTGAAGCTTTCTTT
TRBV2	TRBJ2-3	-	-	CASRDAGTNSRYF	TGTGCCAGCAGGGACGCTGGCACAAATAGCCGGTATTTT